The clone carrying this T cell receptor beta chain was seen at least ten times. As yet, its antigen is unknown. This CDR3 region has 12 residues. The V and J ends lost 6 bases and 4 bases respectively, with 8 bases between them. Per the germline V gene, CDR1 is MNHNY and CDR2 is SVGAGI (reference sequence). The data were obtained in a study of T-cell memory formation after mild COVID-19. Broader study findings: Contracting clones, day 15 to 85, had balanced CD4/CD8, and later expanders favored CD4+.

Via MiXCR, TCRdb re-called the 5' RACE reads, giving one row per CDR3 protein. This repertoire shows roughly 180,000 distinct CDR3 sequences, approximately 10% found once; its top ten account for 3.5% to 4%. The sequence came from a man aged 18 to 30 who had mild COVID-19 (a few samples of this study predate the infection). Cell type and time point are not known. The J gene is TRBJ2-3, the V gene TRBV6-6; D unresolved. Sequencing input: PBMCs or a T cell subset sorted from them (not recorded which). This chain's CDR3 is CASSRNSDTQYF. The CDR3, as DNA: TGTGCCAGCAGCCGTAATTCAGATACGCAGTATTTT.